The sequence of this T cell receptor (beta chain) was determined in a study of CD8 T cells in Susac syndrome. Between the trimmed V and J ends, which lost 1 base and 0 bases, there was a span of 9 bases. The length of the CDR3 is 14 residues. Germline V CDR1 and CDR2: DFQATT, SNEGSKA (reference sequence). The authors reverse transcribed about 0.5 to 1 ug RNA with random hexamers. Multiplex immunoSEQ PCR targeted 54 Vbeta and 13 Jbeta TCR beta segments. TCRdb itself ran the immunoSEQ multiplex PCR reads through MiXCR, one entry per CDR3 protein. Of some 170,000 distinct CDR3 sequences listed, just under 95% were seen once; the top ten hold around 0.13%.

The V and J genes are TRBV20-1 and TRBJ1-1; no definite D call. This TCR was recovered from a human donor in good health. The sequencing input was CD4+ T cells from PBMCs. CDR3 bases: TGCAGTGCTAGAGTGGGAGGGATGAACACTGAAGCTTTCTTT. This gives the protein CSARVGGMNTEAFF.